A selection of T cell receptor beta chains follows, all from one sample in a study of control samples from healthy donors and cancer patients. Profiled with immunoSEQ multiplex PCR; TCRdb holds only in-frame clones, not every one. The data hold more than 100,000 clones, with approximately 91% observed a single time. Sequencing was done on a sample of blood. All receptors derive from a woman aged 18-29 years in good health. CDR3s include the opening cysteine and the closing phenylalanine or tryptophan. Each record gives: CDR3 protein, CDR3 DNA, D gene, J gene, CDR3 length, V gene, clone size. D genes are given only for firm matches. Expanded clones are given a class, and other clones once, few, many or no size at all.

CASSIGTGRNYGYTF	TGTGCCAGTAGTATCGGCACAGGGCGTAACTATGGCTACACCTTC	.	TRBJ1-2	15	TRBV19	.
CAWDDREGFYGYTF	TGTGCCTGGGACGACAGGGAGGGTTTCTATGGCTACACCTTC	TRBD1	TRBJ1-2	14	TRBV30	.
CAISEPGSSNEQFF	TGTGCCATCAGTGAACCCGGGTCATCCAATGAGCAGTTCTTC	.	TRBJ2-1	14	TRBV10-3	.
CASSLGRPGEPQHF	TGTGCCAGCAGTTTAGGGCGGCCCGGGGAGCCCCAGCATTTT	.	TRBJ1-5	14	TRBV28	.
CASSLLGTSGTGELFF	TGTGCCAGCAGCTTATTGGGCACCTCGGGCACCGGGGAGCTGTTTTTT	.	TRBJ2-2	16	TRBV7-2	.
CATSRGVNQPQHF	TGTGCCACCAGCAGGGGTGTGAATCAGCCCCAGCATTTT	.	TRBJ1-5	13	TRBV15	.
CASSPGGSNEKLFF	TGTGCCAGCAGTCCAGGGGGCTCTAATGAAAAACTGTTTTTT	TRBD1	TRBJ1-4	14	TRBV6-6	.
CAWTHRDRGGPGKLFF	TGTGCCTGGACCCACCGAGACAGGGGAGGGCCGGGAAAACTGTTTTTT	TRBD1	TRBJ1-4	16	TRBV30	.
CASSYSWGSDTDTQYF	TGTGCCAGCAGTTACTCCTGGGGATCTGACACAGATACGCAGTATTTT	.	TRBJ2-3	16	TRBV6-5	.
CASSATGGEGTEAFF	TGTGCCAGCAGTGCCACAGGGGGCGAGGGCACTGAAGCTTTCTTT	TRBD1	TRBJ1-1	15	TRBV6-2/TRBV6-3	.
CASSLRGARTDTQYF	TGTGCCAGCAGCTTAAGGGGGGCTCGCACAGATACGCAGTATTTT	.	TRBJ2-3	15	TRBV11-2	.
CASSALGGNTDTQYF	TGTGCCAGCAGCGCCCTAGGCGGCAACACAGATACGCAGTATTTT	.	TRBJ2-3	15	TRBV7-2	.
CASSEIGAPEGEKLFF	TGTGCCAGCAGTGAAATAGGGGCCCCAGAAGGAGAAAAACTGTTTTTT	.	TRBJ1-4	16	TRBV2	.
CASSDRQAPYEQYF	TGTGCCAGCAGCGACAGACAGGCGCCCTACGAGCAGTACTTC	.	TRBJ2-7	14	TRBV7-3	.
CASSMNRNQPQHF	TGTGCCAGTAGTATGAACAGAAATCAGCCCCAGCATTTT	.	TRBJ1-5	13	TRBV19	.
CATSRAGVPTDTQYF	TGTGCCACCAGCAGAGCGGGAGTTCCAACAGATACGCAGTATTTT	.	TRBJ2-3	15	TRBV15	.
CASSLMPGDRTDTQYF	TGTGCCAGCAGCTTAATGCCGGGGGACCGCACAGATACGCAGTATTTT	.	TRBJ2-3	16	TRBV7-3	few
CASSQAKGAGELFF	TGCGCCAGCAGCCAAGCTAAGGGGGCCGGGGAGCTGTTTTTT	.	TRBJ2-2	14	TRBV4-3	.
CASSGSGWSYNEQFF	TGTGCCAGCAGTGGTAGCGGTTGGTCCTACAATGAGCAGTTCTTC	.	TRBJ2-1	15	TRBV28	.
CASSLDYEQFF	TGTGCCAGCAGCTTAGACTATGAGCAGTTCTTC	.	TRBJ2-1	11	TRBV11-2	.
CASSTGQGMYLGEAFF	TGTGCCAGTAGTACGGGACAGGGGATGTATCTAGGGGAAGCTTTCTTT	TRBD1	TRBJ1-1	16	TRBV19	.
CASSSRTAFTDTQYF	TGCGCCAGCAGCTCCCGGACTGCGTTCACAGATACGCAGTATTTT	.	TRBJ2-3	15	TRBV5-1	.
CASSNPRLAGGPGDTQYF	TGTGCCAGCAGTAACCCGAGGCTAGCGGGAGGGCCCGGAGATACGCAGTATTTT	TRBD2	TRBJ2-3	18	TRBV27	.
CSVGDPGLSSYEQYF	TGCAGCGTTGGGGATCCGGGACTTAGCTCCTACGAGCAGTACTTC	.	TRBJ2-7	15	TRBV29-1	.
CASSQVWLAGGGTDTQYF	TGCGCCAGCAGCCAAGTCTGGTTGGCGGGAGGAGGCACAGATACGCAGTATTTT	TRBD2	TRBJ2-3	18	TRBV4-3	.
CASSYLGTGNEKLFF	TGTGCCAGCAGCTATCTCGGGACAGGGAATGAAAAACTGTTTTTT	TRBD1	TRBJ1-4	15	TRBV9	.
CASSGGGGRDSPLHF	TGTGCCAGCTCAGGGGGTGGGGGCCGTGATTCACCCCTCCACTTT	.	TRBJ1-6	15	TRBV18	.
CASSIGDSRPNQPQHF	TGTGCCAGTAGTATAGGGGACTCCCGCCCCAATCAGCCCCAGCATTTT	.	TRBJ1-5	16	TRBV19	.
CASSALGGEQFF	TGTGCCAGCAGTGCCCTCGGGGGTGAGCAGTTCTTC	.	TRBJ2-1	12	TRBV6-4	.
CASSVRTGGYNSPLHF	TGTGCCAGCAGTGTCCGGACAGGGGGTTATAATTCACCCCTCCACTTT	TRBD1	TRBJ1-6	16	TRBV6-1	.
CASIGSIRGSLHF	TGTGCCAGCATCGGGTCCATTAGGGGTTCCCTCCACTTT	.	TRBJ1-6	13	TRBV28	few
CASSLSNERGGRLRGQYF	TGTGCCAGCAGCTTAAGTAACGAACGCGGCGGGCGGCTCAGGGGGCAGTATTTT	.	TRBJ2-3	18	TRBV5-6	.
CASSLSQGTTLGNQPQHF	TGTGCCAGCAGTTTGTCTCAGGGGACGACCCTTGGCAATCAGCCCCAGCATTTT	.	TRBJ1-5	18	TRBV28	.
CASSPRDRGGYGYTF	TGTGCCAGCAGCCCCAGGGACCGGGGAGGCTATGGCTACACCTTC	.	TRBJ1-2	15	TRBV2	.
CAIRDRADGYTF	TGTGCCATCAGAGACAGGGCGGATGGCTACACCTTC	TRBD1	TRBJ1-2	12	TRBV10-3	.
CAWSQQGGGNTIYF	TGTGCCTGGAGTCAACAGGGAGGTGGAAACACCATATATTTT	.	TRBJ1-3	14	TRBV30	.
CASSQDWDSWQYF	TGCGCCAGCAGCCAAGATTGGGACAGTTGGCAGTACTTC	TRBD1	TRBJ2-7	13	TRBV4-1	.
CAWNRGREYGYNSPLHF	TGTGCCTGGAACAGGGGGCGCGAGTACGGCTATAATTCACCCCTCCACTTT	TRBD1	TRBJ1-6	17	TRBV30	.
CASSLVGGQGAYEQYF	TGTGCCAGCAGCTTAGTGGGGGGACAGGGGGCCTACGAGCAGTACTTC	TRBD1	TRBJ2-7	16	TRBV7-2	.
CASSLFAGRSYNEQFF	TGTGCCAGCAGTTTATTTGCGGGCCGCTCCTACAATGAGCAGTTCTTC	.	TRBJ2-1	16	TRBV27	.
CAISEGGAGTDTQYF	TGTGCCATCAGTGAGGGGGGTGCCGGCACAGATACGCAGTATTTT	.	TRBJ2-3	15	TRBV10-3	.
CASSWGTGFNQPQHF	TGCGCCAGCAGCTGGGGGACAGGCTTCAATCAGCCCCAGCATTTT	TRBD1	TRBJ1-5	15	TRBV5-1	.
CASSQDPKQTGGLGSGQFF	TGTGCCAGCAGCCAAGATCCAAAACAGACAGGGGGCTTAGGCAGTGGGCAGTTCTTC	TRBD1	TRBJ2-1	19	TRBV3-1/TRBV3-2	.
CASSRGGETDTQYF	TGTGCCAGCTCTCGAGGGGGGGAGACAGATACGCAGTATTTT	.	TRBJ2-3	14	TRBV9	.
CASSLSSGTENEKLFF	TGTGCCAGCAGTTTGTCGTCCGGGACAGAGAATGAAAAACTGTTTTTT	TRBD1	TRBJ1-4	16	TRBV27	.